This passage covers 27 T cell receptor beta chains from one sample sequenced in a study of beta chain features in type 1 diabetes. Their cognate antigens are unknown. Investigators reverse transcribed all isolated RNA, so they sequenced expressed TCRB transcripts. The data were produced by immunoSEQ multiplex PCR, yet TCRdb's version contains in-frame clones alone and is incomplete. The data hold about 640,000 clones, with 9.5% to 15% observed a single time. Whole-study results and caveats: Within each of all four CD4+ subsets, Type 1 diabetes patients had TCRB CDR3s that were moderately but significantly shorter.

Sequenced input: naive CD4+ T cells from blood. These receptors were collected from a man aged 30 to 45 with type 1 diabetes.

This clone was seen only a few times. J is TRBJ1-3 and V is TRBV18, with 9 bases aligning to TRBD1. This CDR3 is 15 amino acids long. The V segment lost 5 bases and the J segment 2 bases; nucleotides outside the gene matches: 4. Germline V gene data show CDR1 as KGHSH and CDR2 as LQKENI. CDR3 sequence (DNA): TGTGCCAGCTCAGCGGGACAGGGACCTGGAAACACCATATATTTT. This codes for CASSAGQGPGNTIYF.

V is TRBV2 and J is TRBJ2-6; D may be TRBD1 (6 bases). V was clipped by 6 bases and J by 2 bases, with 14 bases between them. The CDR3 is 16 residues long. The germline V gene has CDR1 SNHLY and CDR2 FYNNEI. The CDR3 here is CASSQQGFTGANVLTF. CDR3 nucleotide sequence: TGTGCCAGCAGCCAGCAGGGGTTCACTGGGGCCAACGTCCTGACTTTC.

This clone was observed a few times. The genes are TRBV2 and TRBJ2-3; TRBD1 aligns across 7 bases. Germline V CDR1 and CDR2: SNHLY, FYNNEI. There are 14 residues in the CDR3. V shed 5 bases, J shed 4 bases, and the junction held 6 bases outside the gene matches. The CDR3 bases are TGTGCCAGCAGTCAAACAGGGGCGGCAGATACGCAGTATTTT. Residues: CASSQTGAADTQYF.

This clone was seen only a few times. The chain carries TRBV7-8 and TRBJ1-6; D might be TRBD1 (5 bases). The CDR3 loop spans 15 amino acids. CDR1 is SGHVS, CDR2 FQNEAQ, per germline. V was pared by 4 bases and J by 4 bases, with 11 bases between. As DNA, the CDR3 is TGTGCCAGCAGCTCGACCCGACAGTATAATTCACCCCTCCACTTT. Translation: CASSSTRQYNSPLHF.

This clone was observed a handful of times. The chain has TRBV5-4 and TRBJ2-1; possible D gene TRBD1, 5 bases. The germline V gene encodes CDR1 SGHNT and CDR2 YYREEE (reference sequence). The ends were cut back, 5 bases at V and 8 bases at J, with 14 bases in the middle. CDR3 size: 13 residues. DNA of the CDR3: TGTGCCAGCAGGAGGCAGGGCAGGGATGAGCAGTTCTTC. The encoded protein is CASRRQGRDEQFF.

This chain joins TRBV5-1 and TRBJ2-3; TRBD2 agrees at 11 bases. The CDR3 runs 20 residues. The germline V gene has CDR1 SGHRS and CDR2 YFSETQ. V lost 2 bases, J lost 0 bases, and 14 bases stayed unmatched. The CDR3 DNA reads as TGCGCCAGCAGCTTACGACTAGCGGGGTCCAGTTCCTCTAGCACAGATACGCAGTATTTT. Amino acid sequence: CASSLRLAGSSSSSTDTQYF. The full variable domain, in which reference TRBV5-1 and TRBJ2-3 provide the parts outside the CDR3, is KAGVTQTPRYLIKTRGQQVTLSCSPISGHRSVSWYQQTPGQGLQFLFEYFSETQRNKGNFPGRFSGRQFSNSRSEMNVSTLELGDSALYLCASSLRLAGSSSSSTDTQYFGPGTRLTVL.

This clone was picked up a small number of times. For the CDR3, the DNA is TGTGCCAGTAGTGAGGGGACGACCCAGTACTTC. Its translation is CASSEGTTQYF. The rearrangement links TRBV19 to TRBJ2-5, with D perhaps being TRBD1 or TRBD2 (5 bases each). The germline V and J ends were trimmed by 5 bases and 7 bases, with 8 bases remaining between them. This CDR3 comprises 11 residues. Per the germline V gene, CDR1 is LNHDA and CDR2 is SQIVND (reference sequence).

V gene TRBV7-9 combines with J gene TRBJ1-2; D gene unclear. The CDR3 length is 10 residues. Trimming shortened V by 7 bases and J by 6 bases, and 6 bases separated the two germline ends. Per the germline V gene, CDR1 is SEHNR and CDR2 is FQNEAQ (reference sequence). The CDR3 nucleotides read TGTGCCAGCACCCAGGATGGCTACACCTTC. Protein product: CASTQDGYTF.

The gene calls are TRBV5-4 and TRBJ2-3; no reliable D call. Between the trimmed V and J ends, which lost 4 bases and 5 bases, there was a span of 8 bases. Looked up from germline, CDR1 is SGHNT and CDR2 is YYREEE (reference sequence). The CDR3 spans 12 residues. The CDR3 loop reads CASSPVGDTQYF. The CDR3 coding sequence is TGTGCCAGCAGCCCCGTTGGAGATACGCAGTATTTT.

The chain couples TRBV2 to TRBJ2-5; 7 nucleotides agree with TRBD1. Germline V gene lookup returns CDR1 SNHLY and CDR2 FYNNEI. The CDR3 spans 13 residues. V shed 7 bases, J shed 3 bases, and the junction held 5 bases outside the gene matches. The CDR3 spells CASNRDREETQYF. CDR3 coding DNA: TGTGCCAGCAACCGCGACAGGGAAGAGACCCAGTACTTC.

The CDR3 coding sequence is TGCAGCGTCCGAGAGGGGTACAATGAGCAGTTCTTC. The encoded protein is CSVREGYNEQFF. The chain combines TRBV29-1 with TRBJ2-1, with D tentatively TRBD1 or TRBD2 (5 bases each). This CDR3 is built from 12 residues. CDR1 and CDR2 from the germline V gene are SQVTM and ANQGSEA. The V end lost 6 bases, the J end lost 4 bases, and 10 bases lay between the germline ends.

The chain uses TRBV7-2 and TRBJ2-7; weak D call: TRBD1 (5 bases). The V end lost 1 base, the J end lost 7 bases, and 8 bases lay between the germline ends. The CDR3 runs 12 residues. The V gene's germline CDR1 is SGHTA and CDR2 FQGNSA. Here the CDR3 reads CASSLGHREQYF. For the CDR3, the DNA is TGTGCCAGCAGCTTAGGGCACAGGGAGCAGTACTTC.

In its sample, this clone was seen a few times. This rearrangement joins TRBV7-9 to TRBJ1-2; D is perhaps TRBD1 (6 bases). V lost 11 bases and J lost 2, with 27 bases in between. Germline V CDR1 and CDR2: SEHNR, FQNEAQ (reference sequence). CDR3 length equals 17 residues. The CDR3 sequence: CAGEPDRLTTFNYGYTF. CDR3 DNA sequence: TGTGCCGGGGAGCCGGACAGACTAACTACATTCAACTATGGCTACACCTTC.

This clone was detected only a few times. V usage is TRBV25-1 and J usage is TRBJ2-1; D may be TRBD1 (5 bases). V lost 3 bases and J lost 5, with 8 bases in between. Looked up from germline, CDR1 is MGHDK and CDR2 is SYGVNS. This CDR3 is 13 amino acids long. As DNA, the CDR3 is TGTGCCAGCAGTGATGGGGCAGACAATGAGCAGTTCTTC. Protein sequence: CASSDGADNEQFF.

The chain joins TRBV4-1 to TRBJ2-5, with 10 bases matching TRBD1. Germline loops: CDR1 MGHRA, CDR2 YSYEKL. V gave up 0 bases and J gave up 0 bases; unmatched junction bases: 10. The CDR3 sequence is 19 residues long. CDR3 protein: CASSQDLGRTGGDQETQYF. Here the CDR3 DNA reads TGCGCCAGCAGCCAAGATCTGGGAAGGACAGGGGGGGACCAAGAGACCCAGTACTTC.

The CDR3 spells CASSQPGRGDGYTF. The CDR3 DNA sequence: TGTGCCAGCAGCCAGCCGGGAAGAGGGGATGGCTACACCTTC. V is TRBV14 and J is TRBJ1-2, with a possible D match to TRBD1 (5 bases). Trimming removed 3 bases from V and 6 bases from J, with 14 bases in between. The CDR3 length is 14 residues. Germline CDR1 and CDR2: SGHDN and FVKESK.

V usage is TRBV15 and J usage is TRBJ2-7; 8 nucleotides match TRBD1. The CDR3 totals 15 residues. J gave up 3 bases and V 4 bases, and 8 bases lay outside the gene matches. The germline gives CDR1 LNHNV, CDR2 YYDKDF (reference sequence). CDR3 DNA sequence: TGTGCCACCAGCATCACGCCCGGGACAGGCTACGAGCAGTACTTC. Protein product: CATSITPGTGYEQYF.

The V and J genes are TRBV27 and TRBJ2-7, with 9 bases identical to TRBD1. The CDR3 has 15 residues. Germline lookup yields CDR1 MNHEY and CDR2 SMNVEV (reference sequence). J gave up 7 bases and V 5 bases, and 12 bases lay outside the gene matches. In DNA, the CDR3 is TGTGCCAGCAGTACCTACCTCGGGACAGGGCGAGAGCAGTACTTC. Amino acids: CASSTYLGTGREQYF.

A few counts support this clone. The rearrangement uses TRBV18 and TRBJ1-1; no definite D call. Trimming cost V 6 bases and J 3 bases, with 11 bases left between them. Per germline, CDR1 KGHSH and CDR2 LQKENI. The CDR3 extends over 13 amino acids. The chain's CDR3 is CASSPPGYTEAFF. CDR3 DNA: TGTGCCAGCTCTCCTCCCGGGTACACTGAAGCTTTCTTT.

This clone appeared a few times. V usage is TRBV7-2 and J usage is TRBJ2-6; perhaps TRBD1 as D (6 bases). The length of the CDR3 is 17 residues. Germline CDR1 and CDR2: SGHTA and FQGNSA. V was shortened by 5 bases and J by 0 bases, with 14 bases between the two germline ends. The CDR3 spells CASSETGVGSGANVLTF. The DNA for the CDR3 is TGTGCCAGCAGCGAGACAGGTGTAGGCTCTGGGGCCAACGTCCTGACTTTC.

The chain uses TRBV4-3 and TRBJ2-2; 10 nucleotides agree with TRBD1. The CDR3 runs 17 residues. With V trimmed by 1 base and J by 4 bases, 6 bases remained unmatched. Germline V gene lookup returns CDR1 LGHNA and CDR2 YSLEER. CDR3 protein: CASSQVPGQGGTGELFF. Written as DNA, the CDR3 is TGCGCCAGCAGCCAAGTCCCAGGACAGGGGGGCACCGGGGAGCTGTTTTTT.

The chain has TRBV6-4 and TRBJ2-1; 7 bases line up with TRBD2. CDR1 is MRHNA and CDR2 is SNTAGT in the germline V gene. The CDR3 is 11 residues long. Trimming at V came to 6 bases and at J to 7 bases, leaving 0 bases not matched to a gene. CDR3 sequence reads: CASRGGNEQFF. CDR3 DNA: TGTGCCAGCAGGGGAGGGAATGAGCAGTTCTTC.

This clone has just a few counts. The rearrangement links TRBV7-2 to TRBJ1-2; the D gene is possibly TRBD1 (5 bases). The germline gives CDR1 SGHTA, CDR2 FQGNSA. The CDR3 has 15 residues. The germline V and J ends were trimmed by 6 bases and 0 bases, with 14 bases remaining between them. This CDR3 is CASRGRGGANYGYTF. CDR3 sequence (DNA): TGTGCCAGCAGAGGCAGAGGAGGGGCTAACTATGGCTACACCTTC.

The gene calls are TRBV19 and TRBJ2-1; 10 bases map to TRBD1. Trimming removed 8 bases from V and 7 bases from J; junction bases left unmatched: 8. Germline CDR1 and CDR2: LNHDA and SQIVND (reference sequence). This CDR3 spans 14 amino acids. CDR3 nucleotide sequence: TGTGCCAGTTCAAAGACAGGGGGCTCGAATGAGCAGTTCTTC. Translating gives CASSKTGGSNEQFF.

The J gene is TRBJ1-1, the V gene TRBV20-1; no definite D call. Per the germline V gene, CDR1 is DFQATT and CDR2 is SNEGSKA (reference sequence). Trimming cost V 6 bases and J 6 bases, with 11 bases left between them. This CDR3 is 11 amino acids long. The CDR3 protein is CSAVDAAEAFF. The CDR3 nucleotides are TGCAGTGCGGTGGACGCGGCTGAAGCTTTCTTT.

The chain employs TRBV9 and TRBJ2-3; possible D gene TRBD2, 5 bases. From germline, CDR1 is SGDLS and CDR2 YYNGEE. The V end lost 2 bases, the J end lost 6 bases, and 13 bases lay between the germline ends. The CDR3 runs 14 residues. The CDR3 reads CASSVRAGEDTQYF. The CDR3 DNA follows: TGTGCCAGCAGCGTCCGGGCCGGGGAGGATACGCAGTATTTT.

A word on this clone: Other DNA sequences in this specimen translate into the identical CDR3. This sequence joins TRBV5-1 and TRBJ2-5; the match to TRBD1 covers 7 bases. The CDR3 loop spans 14 amino acids. Looked up from germline, CDR1 is SGHRS and CDR2 is YFSETQ. V lost 4 bases to trimming and J lost 4 bases; unmatched junction nucleotides: 7. CDR3 protein: CASSPGTAGETQYF. CDR3 DNA sequence: TGCGCCAGCAGCCCAGGGACAGCTGGAGAGACCCAGTACTTC.